This T cell receptor beta chain was profiled in a study of T cells in Graves' hyperthyroidism and ophthalmopathy. The investigators amplified TCR beta CDR3 regions from RNA transcripts. HTBI primers drove first-round RT-PCR of the TCR CDR3. Using its own MiXCR run on the multiplex PCR reads, TCRdb lists one record per CDR3 protein. The sample lists around 450,000 distinct CDR3 sequences, around 15% occurring once. CDR1 GTSNPN and CDR2 SVGIG come from the germline V gene (reference sequence). The CDR3 contains 13 residues. The germline V and J ends were trimmed by 3 bases and 2 bases, with 5 bases remaining between them.

This receptor was identified in a woman aged 18-29 years with Graves' hyperthyroidism. This chain connects TRBV30 to TRBJ1-6, with D possibly TRBD1 on 5 matching bases. Material: blood. The CDR3 region has the DNA TGTGCCTGGAGCAGGGCCTATAATTCACCCCTCCACTTT. It yields the protein CAWSRAYNSPLHF. The complete variable domain, with remaining parts taken from reference TRBV30 and TRBJ1-6, reads SQTIHQWPATLVQPVGSPLSLECTVEGTSNPNLYWYRQAAGRGLQLLFYSVGIGQISSEVPQNLSASRPQDRQFILSSKKLLLSDSGFYLCAWSRAYNSPLHFGNGTRLTVT.